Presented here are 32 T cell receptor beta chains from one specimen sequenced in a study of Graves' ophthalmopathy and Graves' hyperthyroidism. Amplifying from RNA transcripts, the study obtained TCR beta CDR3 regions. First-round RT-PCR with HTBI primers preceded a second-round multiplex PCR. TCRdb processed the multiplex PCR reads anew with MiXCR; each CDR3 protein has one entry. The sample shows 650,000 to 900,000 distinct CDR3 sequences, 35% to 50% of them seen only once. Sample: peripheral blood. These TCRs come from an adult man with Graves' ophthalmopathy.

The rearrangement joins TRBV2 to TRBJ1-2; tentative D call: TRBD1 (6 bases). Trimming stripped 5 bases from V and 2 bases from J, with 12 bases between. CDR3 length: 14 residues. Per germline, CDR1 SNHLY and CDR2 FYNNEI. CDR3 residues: CASSQYDRNYGYTF. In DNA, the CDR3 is TGTGCCAGCAGTCAATATGACAGGAACTATGGCTACACCTTC.

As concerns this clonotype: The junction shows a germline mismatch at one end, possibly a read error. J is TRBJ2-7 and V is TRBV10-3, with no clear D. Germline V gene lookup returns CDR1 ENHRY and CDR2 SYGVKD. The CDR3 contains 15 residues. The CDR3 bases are TGTGCCAGCAGTGACACCAGCTTGAACTCCTACGAGCAGTACTTC. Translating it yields CASSDTSLNSYEQYF.

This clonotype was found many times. Here the CDR3 DNA reads TGCAGTGCCGACGGACAGCCTGAAGCTTTCTTT. It codes for CSADGQPEAFF. V is TRBV20-1 and J is TRBJ1-1, with D possibly matching TRBD1 (6 bases). The CDR3 length is 11 residues. CDR1 DFQATT and CDR2 SNEGSKA come from the germline V gene (reference sequence). Trimming removed 6 bases from V and 6 bases from J, with 11 bases in between.

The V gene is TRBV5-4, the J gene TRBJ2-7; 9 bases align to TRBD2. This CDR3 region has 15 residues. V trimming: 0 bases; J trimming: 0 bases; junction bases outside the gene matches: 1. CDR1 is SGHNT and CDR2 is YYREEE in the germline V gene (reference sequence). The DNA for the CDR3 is TGTGCCAGCAGCTTGGAGGGACTAGCCTCCTACGAGCAGTACTTC. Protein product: CASSLEGLASYEQYF.

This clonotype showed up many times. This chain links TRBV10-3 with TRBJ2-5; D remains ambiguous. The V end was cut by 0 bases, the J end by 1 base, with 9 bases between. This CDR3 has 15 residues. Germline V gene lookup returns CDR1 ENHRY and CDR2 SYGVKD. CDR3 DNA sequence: TGTGCCATCAGTGAGTCGAATGGCAGCCAAGAGACCCAGTACTTC. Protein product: CAISESNGSQETQYF.

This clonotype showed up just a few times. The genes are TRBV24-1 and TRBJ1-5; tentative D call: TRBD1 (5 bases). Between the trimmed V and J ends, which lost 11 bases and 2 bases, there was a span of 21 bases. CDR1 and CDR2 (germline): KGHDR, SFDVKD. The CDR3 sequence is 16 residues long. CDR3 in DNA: TGTGCCAGCAGGCCGGGGACTCTCGCGGGCAATCAGCCCCAGCATTTT. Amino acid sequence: CASRPGTLAGNQPQHF.

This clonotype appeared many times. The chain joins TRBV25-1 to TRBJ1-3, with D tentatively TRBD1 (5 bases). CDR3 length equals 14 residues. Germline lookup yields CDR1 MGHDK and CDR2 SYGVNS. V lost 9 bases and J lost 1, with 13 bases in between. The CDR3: CASAGGTSGNTIYF. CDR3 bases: TGTGCCAGTGCGGGGGGTACTTCTGGAAACACCATATATTTT.

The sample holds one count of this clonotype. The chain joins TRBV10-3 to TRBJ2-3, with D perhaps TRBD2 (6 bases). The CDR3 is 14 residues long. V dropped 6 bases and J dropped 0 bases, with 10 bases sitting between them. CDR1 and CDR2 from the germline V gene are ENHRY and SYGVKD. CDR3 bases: TGTGCCATCAGGATGGAGGGAAGCACAGATACGCAGTATTTT. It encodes CAIRMEGSTDTQYF.

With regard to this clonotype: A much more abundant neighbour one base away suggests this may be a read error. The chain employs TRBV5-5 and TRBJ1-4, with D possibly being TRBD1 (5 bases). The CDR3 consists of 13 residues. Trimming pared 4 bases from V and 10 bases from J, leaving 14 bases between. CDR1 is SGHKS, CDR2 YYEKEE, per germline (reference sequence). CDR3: CASSDEGTAKLFF. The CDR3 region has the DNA TGTGCCAGCAGCGACGAAGGGACGGCAAAACTGTTTTTT.

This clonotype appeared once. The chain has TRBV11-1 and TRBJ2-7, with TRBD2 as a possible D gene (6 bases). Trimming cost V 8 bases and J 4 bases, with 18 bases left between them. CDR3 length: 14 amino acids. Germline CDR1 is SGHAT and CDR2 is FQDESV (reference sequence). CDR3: CASLPGTEGYEQYF. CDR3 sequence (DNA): TGTGCCAGCTTACCGGGGACGGAGGGATACGAGCAGTACTTC.

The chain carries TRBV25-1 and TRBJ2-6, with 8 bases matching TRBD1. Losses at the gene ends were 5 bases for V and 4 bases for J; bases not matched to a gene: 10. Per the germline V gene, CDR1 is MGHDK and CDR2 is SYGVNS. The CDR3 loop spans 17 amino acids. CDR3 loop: CASSLEAGGKGANVLTF. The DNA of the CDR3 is TGTGCCAGCAGTTTAGAAGCAGGGGGCAAAGGGGCCAACGTCCTGACTTTC.

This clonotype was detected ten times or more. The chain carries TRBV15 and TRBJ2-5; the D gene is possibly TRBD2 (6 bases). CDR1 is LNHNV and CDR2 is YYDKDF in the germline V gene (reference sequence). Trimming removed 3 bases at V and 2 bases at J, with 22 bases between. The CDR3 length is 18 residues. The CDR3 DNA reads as TGTGCCACCAGCAGCCCCCCGGGGGAACAGAGATCTCAAGAGACCCAGTACTTC. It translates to CATSSPPGEQRSQETQYF.

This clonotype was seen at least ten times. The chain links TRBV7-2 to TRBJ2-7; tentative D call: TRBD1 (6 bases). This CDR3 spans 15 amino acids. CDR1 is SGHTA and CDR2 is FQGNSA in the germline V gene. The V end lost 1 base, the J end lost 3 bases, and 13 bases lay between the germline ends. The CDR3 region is CASSLVQGSGYEQYF. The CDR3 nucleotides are TGTGCCAGCAGCTTAGTACAGGGATCGGGCTACGAGCAGTACTTC. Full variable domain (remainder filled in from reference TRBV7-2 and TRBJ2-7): GAGVSQSPSNKVTEKGKDVELRCDPISGHTALYWYRQSLGQGLEFLIYFQGNSAPDKSGLPSDRFSAERTGGSVSTLTIQRTQQEDSAVYLCASSLVQGSGYEQYFGPGTRLTVT.

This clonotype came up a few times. CDR3 amino acids: CASSVLAGAPQETQYF. As DNA, the CDR3 is TGTGCCAGCAGTGTGCTAGCGGGGGCCCCCCAAGAGACCCAGTACTTC. The rearrangement links TRBV6-4 to TRBJ2-5, with TRBD2 matching 10 bases. J gave up 1 base and V 4 bases, and 6 bases lay outside the gene matches. The CDR3 is 16 amino acids. Germline CDR1 and CDR2: MRHNA and SNTAGT.

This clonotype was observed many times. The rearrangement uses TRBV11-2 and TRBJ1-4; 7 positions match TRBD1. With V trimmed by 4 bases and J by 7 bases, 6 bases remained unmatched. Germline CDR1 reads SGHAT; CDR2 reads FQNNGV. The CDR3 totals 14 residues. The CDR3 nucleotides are TGTGCCAGCAGCTGGGACAGAACCACTGAAAAACTGTTTTTT. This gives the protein CASSWDRTTEKLFF.

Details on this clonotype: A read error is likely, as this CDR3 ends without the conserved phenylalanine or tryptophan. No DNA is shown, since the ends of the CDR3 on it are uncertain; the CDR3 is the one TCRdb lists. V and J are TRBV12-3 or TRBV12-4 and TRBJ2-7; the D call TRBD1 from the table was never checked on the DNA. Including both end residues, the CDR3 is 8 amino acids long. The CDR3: CASSLGRT.

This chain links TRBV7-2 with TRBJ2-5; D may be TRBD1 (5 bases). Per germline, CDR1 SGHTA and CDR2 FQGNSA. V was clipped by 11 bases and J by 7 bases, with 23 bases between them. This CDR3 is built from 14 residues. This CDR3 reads CAWSVGETPGTQYF. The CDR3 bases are TGTGCCTGGAGTGTAGGGGAAACCCCGGGGACCCAGTACTTC.

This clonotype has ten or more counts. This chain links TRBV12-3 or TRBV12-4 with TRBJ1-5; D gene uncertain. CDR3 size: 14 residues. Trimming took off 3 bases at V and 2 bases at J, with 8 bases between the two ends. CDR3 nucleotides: TGTGCCAGCAGTTTCGGGCATGGCAATCAGCCCCAGCATTTT. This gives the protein CASSFGHGNQPQHF.

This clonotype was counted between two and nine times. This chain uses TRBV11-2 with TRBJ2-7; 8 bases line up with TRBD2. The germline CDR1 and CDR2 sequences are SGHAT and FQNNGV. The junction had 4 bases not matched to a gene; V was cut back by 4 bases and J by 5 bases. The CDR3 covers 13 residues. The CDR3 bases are TGTGCCAGCAGCTCCGGGGGGGTCCACGAGCAGTACTTC. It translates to CASSSGGVHEQYF.

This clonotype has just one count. The CDR3 protein is CSAEGQGDTEAFF. The CDR3 DNA reads TGCAGTGCAGAAGGACAGGGGGACACTGAAGCTTTCTTT. The chain has TRBV20-1 and TRBJ1-1; 10 nucleotides agree with TRBD1. The V segment lost 6 bases and the J segment 3 bases; nucleotides outside the gene matches: 4. There are 13 residues in the CDR3. CDR1 and CDR2 (germline): DFQATT, SNEGSKA (reference sequence).

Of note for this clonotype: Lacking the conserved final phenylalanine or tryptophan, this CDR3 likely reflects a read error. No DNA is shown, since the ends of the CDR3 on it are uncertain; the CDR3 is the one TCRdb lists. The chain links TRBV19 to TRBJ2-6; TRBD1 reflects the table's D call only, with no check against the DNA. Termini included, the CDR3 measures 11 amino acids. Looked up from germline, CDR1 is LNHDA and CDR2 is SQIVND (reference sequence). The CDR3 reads CASRTGGRGNT.

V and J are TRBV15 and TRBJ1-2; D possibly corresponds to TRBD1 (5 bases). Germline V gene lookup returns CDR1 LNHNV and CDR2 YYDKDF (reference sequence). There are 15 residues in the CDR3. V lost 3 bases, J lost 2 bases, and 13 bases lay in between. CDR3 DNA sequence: TGTGCCACCAGCAGTTACTCGGGGCTAAACTATGGCTACACCTTC. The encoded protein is CATSSYSGLNYGYTF.

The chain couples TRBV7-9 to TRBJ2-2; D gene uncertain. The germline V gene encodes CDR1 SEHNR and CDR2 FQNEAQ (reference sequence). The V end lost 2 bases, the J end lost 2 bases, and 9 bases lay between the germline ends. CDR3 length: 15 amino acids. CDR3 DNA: TGTGCCAGCAGCTTATCATCCAGAAACACCGGGGAGCTGTTTTTT. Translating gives CASSLSSRNTGELFF.

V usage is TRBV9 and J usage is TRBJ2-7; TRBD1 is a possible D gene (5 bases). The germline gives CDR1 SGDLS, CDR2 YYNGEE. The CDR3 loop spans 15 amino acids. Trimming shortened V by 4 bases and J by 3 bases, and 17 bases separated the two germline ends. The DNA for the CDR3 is TGTGCCAGCAGCCCTTCGCAGGGTAAAGGCTACGAGCAGTACTTC. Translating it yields CASSPSQGKGYEQYF.

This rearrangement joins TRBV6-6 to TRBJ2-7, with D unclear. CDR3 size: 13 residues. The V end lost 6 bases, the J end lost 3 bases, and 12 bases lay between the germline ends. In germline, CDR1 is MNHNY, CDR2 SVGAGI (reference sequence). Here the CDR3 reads CASRKTDIYEQYF. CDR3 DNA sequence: TGTGCCAGCAGGAAGACCGATATCTACGAGCAGTACTTC.

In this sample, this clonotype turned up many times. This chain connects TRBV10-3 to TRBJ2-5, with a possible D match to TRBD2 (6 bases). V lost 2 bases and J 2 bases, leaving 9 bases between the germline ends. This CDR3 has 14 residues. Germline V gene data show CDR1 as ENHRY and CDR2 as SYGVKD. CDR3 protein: CAISEHGGQETQYF. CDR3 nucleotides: TGTGCCATCAGTGAGCACGGGGGACAAGAGACCCAGTACTTC.

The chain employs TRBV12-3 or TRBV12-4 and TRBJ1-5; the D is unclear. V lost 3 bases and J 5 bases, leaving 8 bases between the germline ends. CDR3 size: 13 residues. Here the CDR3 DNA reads TGTGCCAGCAGTTTTGTCCCGGATCAGCCCCAGCATTTT. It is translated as CASSFVPDQPQHF.

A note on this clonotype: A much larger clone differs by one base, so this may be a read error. The CDR3 DNA is TGTGCCAGCGGCCCCGACTTCTACTACGAGCAGTACTTC. Translated: CASGPDFYYEQYF. The V gene is TRBV7-9, the J gene TRBJ2-7, with unresolved D. Per the germline V gene, CDR1 is SEHNR and CDR2 is FQNEAQ (reference sequence). Deletions cut 8 bases from V and 3 bases from J, with 14 bases between. This CDR3 contains 13 residues.

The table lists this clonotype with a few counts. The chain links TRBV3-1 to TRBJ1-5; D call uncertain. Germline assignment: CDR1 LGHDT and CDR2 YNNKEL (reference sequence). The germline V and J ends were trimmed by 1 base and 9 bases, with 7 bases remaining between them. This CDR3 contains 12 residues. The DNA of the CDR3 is TGTGCCAGCAGCCAAGCGGGAGGGCCCCAGCATTTT. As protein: CASSQAGGPQHF. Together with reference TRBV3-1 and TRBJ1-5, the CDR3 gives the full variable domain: DTAVSQTPKYLVTQMGNDKSIKCEQNLGHDTMYWYKQDSKKFLKIMFSYNNKELIINETVPNRFSPKSPDKAHLNLHINSLELGDSAVYFCASSQAGGPQHFGDGTRLSIL.

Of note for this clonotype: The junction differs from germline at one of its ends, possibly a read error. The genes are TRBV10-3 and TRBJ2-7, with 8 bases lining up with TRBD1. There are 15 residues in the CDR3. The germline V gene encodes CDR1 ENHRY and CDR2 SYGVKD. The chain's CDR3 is CASSRYRTGLVEQYF. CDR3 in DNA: TGTGCCAGCAGTCGATACCGGACAGGGTTGGTCGAGCAGTACTTC.

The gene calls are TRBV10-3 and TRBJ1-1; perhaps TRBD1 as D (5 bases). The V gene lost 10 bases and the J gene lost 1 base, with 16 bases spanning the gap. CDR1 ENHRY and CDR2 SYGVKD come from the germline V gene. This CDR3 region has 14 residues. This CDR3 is CASGLGVRNTEAFF. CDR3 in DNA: TGTGCCAGCGGCCTGGGGGTAAGGAACACTGAAGCTTTCTTT.

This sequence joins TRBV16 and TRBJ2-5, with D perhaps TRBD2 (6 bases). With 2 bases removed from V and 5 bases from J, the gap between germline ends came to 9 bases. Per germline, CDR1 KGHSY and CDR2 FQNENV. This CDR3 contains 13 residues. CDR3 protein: CASSQGGTETQYF. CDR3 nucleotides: TGTGCCAGCAGCCAAGGAGGGACGGAGACCCAGTACTTC.